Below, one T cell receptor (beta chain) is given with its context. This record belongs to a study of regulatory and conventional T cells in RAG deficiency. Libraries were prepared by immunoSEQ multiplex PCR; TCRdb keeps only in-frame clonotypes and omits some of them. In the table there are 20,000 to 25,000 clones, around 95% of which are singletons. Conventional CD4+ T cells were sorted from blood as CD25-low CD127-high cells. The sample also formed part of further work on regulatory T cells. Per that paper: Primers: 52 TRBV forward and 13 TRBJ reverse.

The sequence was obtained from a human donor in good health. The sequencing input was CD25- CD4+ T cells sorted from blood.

CDR3 sequence: CAWSASTGAPYEQYF. For the CDR3, the DNA is TGTGCCTGGAGTGCCTCGACAGGGGCCCCCTACGAGCAGTACTTC. The J gene is TRBJ2-7, the V gene TRBV30, with TRBD1 matching over 8 bases. Trimming removed 1 base from V and 2 bases from J; junction bases left unmatched: 7. Germline CDR1 is GTSNPN and CDR2 is SVGIG (reference sequence). The CDR3 has 15 amino acids.